A selection of T cell receptor beta chains follows, all from one sample in a study of response to subunit inactivated influenza vaccine. TCRdb fed the RT-PCR reads into MiXCR, producing one record per CDR3 protein. The table records about 300,000 distinct CDR3 sequences, 21% of them present only once. The material was PBMCs from blood, obtained less than 22 months after vaccination. These receptors originate from a man aged 50 to 69 who received an inactivated influenza vaccine. The CDR3 runs from the conserved cysteine through the conserved F or W. The D gene is left open where the match is weak. Where a row states a size, it is once, few, many or the class of an expanded clone; other rows omit it.

TRBJ1-1	TRBD1	-	19	TRBV19	TGTGCCAGTGACCTGGGACAGGGGCATCGATCGAGAGTGAACACTGAAGCTTTCTTT	CASDLGQGHRSRVNTEAFF
TRBJ2-1	-	-	15	TRBV12-3/TRBV12-4	TGTGCCAGCAGTTTAGGGCTAGAAGGATACAATGAGCAGTTCTTC	CASSLGLEGYNEQFF
TRBJ2-7	TRBD1	once	17	TRBV7-8	TGTGCCAGCAGCTTAGTTGGACAGGGAGGCCGGACCTACGAGCAGTACTTC	CASSLVGQGGRTYEQYF
TRBJ2-2	TRBD2	few	15	TRBV20-1	TGCAGTGCTACCGGGACTAGCGGGGCCACCGGGGAGCTGTTTTTT	CSATGTSGATGELFF
TRBJ1-2	TRBD1	-	14	TRBV5-6	TGTGCCAGCAGCTTACGGACAGGGGGCTTCGGCTACACCTTC	CASSLRTGGFGYTF
TRBJ2-1	TRBD2	-	15	TRBV28	TGTGCCAGCAGTTTAGCGGGAGATATCTACAATGAGCAGTTCTTC	CASSLAGDIYNEQFF
TRBJ1-1	-	-	16	TRBV19	TGTGCCAGTAGTATAGCCATAGGAGTATTGAACACTGAAGCTTTCTTT	CASSIAIGVLNTEAFF
TRBJ1-6	-	-	12	TRBV20-1	TGCAGTGCAAACTATAAGGGTGGACCCCTCCACTTT	CSANYKGGPLHF
TRBJ1-1	-	many	14	TRBV18	TGTGCCAGCTCATTGAGGGGCAGCGACACTGAAGCTTTCTTT	CASSLRGSDTEAFF
TRBJ1-1	-	-	15	TRBV5-4	TGTGCCAGCAGCCCCCCCCAGACAGTGGTCACTGAAGCTTTCTTT	CASSPPQTVVTEAFF
TRBJ2-5	TRBD1	-	15	TRBV2	TGTGCCAGCAGGGCCGGGACAGGGCCCCAAGAGACCCAGTACTTC	CASRAGTGPQETQYF
TRBJ1-3	-	-	16	TRBV19	TGTGCCAGTAGTACGTTCGGGACCAGATCTGGAAACACCATATATTTT	CASSTFGTRSGNTIYF
TRBJ1-1	-	-	15	TRBV2	TGTGCCAGCAGTGAAGAAGGAGTTTCGAACACTGAAGCTTTCTTT	CASSEEGVSNTEAFF
TRBJ2-1	TRBD2	many	16	TRBV6-1	TGTGCCAGCAGAGAAACTAGCGGGAGCCTCTACAATGAGCAGTTCTTC	CASRETSGSLYNEQFF